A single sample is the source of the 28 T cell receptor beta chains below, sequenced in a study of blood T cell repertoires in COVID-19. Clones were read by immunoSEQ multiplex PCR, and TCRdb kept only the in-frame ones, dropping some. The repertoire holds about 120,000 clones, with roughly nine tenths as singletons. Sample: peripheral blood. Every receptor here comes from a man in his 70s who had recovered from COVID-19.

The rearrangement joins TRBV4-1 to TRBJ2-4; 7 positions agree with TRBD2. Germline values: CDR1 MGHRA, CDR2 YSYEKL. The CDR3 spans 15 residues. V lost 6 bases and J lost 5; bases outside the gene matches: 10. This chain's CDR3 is CASRPVGGRENIQYF. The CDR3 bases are TGCGCCAGCAGACCGGTTGGCGGGAGAGAAAACATTCAGTACTTC.

CDR3 amino acids: CASSLGQYNEQFF. The DNA for the CDR3 is TGCGCCAGCAGCTTGGGACAGTACAATGAGCAGTTCTTC. V is TRBV5-1 and J is TRBJ2-1; tentatively, D is TRBD1 (5 bases). The CDR3 spans 13 residues. Germline V CDR1 and CDR2: SGHRS, YFSETQ. V lost 0 bases and J 4 bases, leaving 5 bases between the germline ends.

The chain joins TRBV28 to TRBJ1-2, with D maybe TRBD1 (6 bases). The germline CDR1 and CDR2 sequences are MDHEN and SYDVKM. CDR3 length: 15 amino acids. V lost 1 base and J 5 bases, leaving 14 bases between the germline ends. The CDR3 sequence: CASSLSGGRLYGYTF. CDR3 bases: TGTGCCAGCAGTTTATCGGGGGGGCGCTTGTATGGCTACACCTTC.

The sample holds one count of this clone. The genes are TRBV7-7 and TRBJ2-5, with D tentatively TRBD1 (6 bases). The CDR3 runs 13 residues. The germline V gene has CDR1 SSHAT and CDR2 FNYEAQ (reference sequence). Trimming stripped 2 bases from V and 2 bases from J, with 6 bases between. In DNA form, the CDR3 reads TGTGCCAGCAGCTTAAGGGGGCAAGAGACCCAGTACTTC. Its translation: CASSLRGQETQYF. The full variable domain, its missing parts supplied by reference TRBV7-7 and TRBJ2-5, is GAGVSQSPRYKVTKRGQDVTLRCDPISSHATLYWYQQALGQGPEFLTYFNYEAQPDKSGLPSDRFSAERPEGSISTLTIQRTEQRDSAMYRCASSLRGQETQYFGPGTRLLVL.

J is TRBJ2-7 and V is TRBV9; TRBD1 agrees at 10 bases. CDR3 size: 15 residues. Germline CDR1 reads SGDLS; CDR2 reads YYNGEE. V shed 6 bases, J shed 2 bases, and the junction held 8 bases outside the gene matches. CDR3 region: CASTPGGTGAYEQYF. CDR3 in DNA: TGTGCCAGCACCCCAGGAGGGACAGGGGCCTACGAGCAGTACTTC.

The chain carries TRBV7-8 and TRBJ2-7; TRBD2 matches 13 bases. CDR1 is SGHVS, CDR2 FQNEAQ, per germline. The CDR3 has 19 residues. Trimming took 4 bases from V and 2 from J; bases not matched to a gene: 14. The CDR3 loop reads CASSSSQPTSGGLPYEQYF. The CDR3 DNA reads TGTGCCAGCAGCTCGAGTCAGCCGACTAGCGGGGGGCTCCCCTACGAGCAGTACTTC.

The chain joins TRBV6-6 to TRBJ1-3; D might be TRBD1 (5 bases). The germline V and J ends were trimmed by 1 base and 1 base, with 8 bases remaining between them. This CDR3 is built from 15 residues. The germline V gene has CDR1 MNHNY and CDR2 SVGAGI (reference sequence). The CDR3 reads CASSYYRGSGNTIYF. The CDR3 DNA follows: TGTGCCAGCAGTTACTATAGGGGATCTGGAAACACCATATATTTT.

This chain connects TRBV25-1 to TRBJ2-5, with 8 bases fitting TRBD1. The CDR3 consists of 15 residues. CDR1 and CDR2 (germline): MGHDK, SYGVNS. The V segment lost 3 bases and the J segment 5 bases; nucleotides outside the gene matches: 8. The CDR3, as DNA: TGTGCCAGCAGTGATCCCCAGGGGGCTGGGGAGACCCAGTACTTC. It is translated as CASSDPQGAGETQYF. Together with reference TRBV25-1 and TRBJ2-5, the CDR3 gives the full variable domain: EADIYQTPRYLVIGTGKKITLECSQTMGHDKMYWYQQDPGMELHLIHYSYGVNSTEKGDLSSESTVSRIRTEHFPLTLESARPSHTSQYLCASSDPQGAGETQYFGPGTRLLVL.

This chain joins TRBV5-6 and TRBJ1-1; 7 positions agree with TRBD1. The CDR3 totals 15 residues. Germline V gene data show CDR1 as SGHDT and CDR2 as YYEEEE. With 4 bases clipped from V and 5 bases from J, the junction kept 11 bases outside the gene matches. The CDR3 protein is CASSLTTGAGTEAFF. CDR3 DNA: TGTGCCAGCAGCCTAACTACAGGGGCCGGGACTGAAGCTTTCTTT.

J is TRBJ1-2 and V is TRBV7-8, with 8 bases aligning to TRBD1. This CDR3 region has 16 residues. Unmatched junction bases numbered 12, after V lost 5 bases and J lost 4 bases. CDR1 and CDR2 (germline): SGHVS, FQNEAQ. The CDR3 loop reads CASSLQGGLYFYGYTF. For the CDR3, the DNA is TGTGCCAGCAGCCTACAGGGGGGCCTTTACTTCTATGGCTACACCTTC.

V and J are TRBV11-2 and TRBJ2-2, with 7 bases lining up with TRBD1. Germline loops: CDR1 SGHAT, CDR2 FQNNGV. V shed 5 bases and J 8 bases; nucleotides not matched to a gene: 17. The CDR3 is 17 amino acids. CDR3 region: CASSPLLGVQGVGELFF. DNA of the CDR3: TGTGCCAGCAGCCCTCTACTTGGGGTCCAGGGGGTGGGGGAGCTGTTTTTT.

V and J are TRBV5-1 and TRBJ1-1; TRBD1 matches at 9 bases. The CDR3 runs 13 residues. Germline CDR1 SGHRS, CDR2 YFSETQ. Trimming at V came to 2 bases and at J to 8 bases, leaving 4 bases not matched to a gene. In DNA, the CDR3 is TGCGCCAGCAGCTTCGGGACAGGGACCGAAGCTTTCTTT. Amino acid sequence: CASSFGTGTEAFF.

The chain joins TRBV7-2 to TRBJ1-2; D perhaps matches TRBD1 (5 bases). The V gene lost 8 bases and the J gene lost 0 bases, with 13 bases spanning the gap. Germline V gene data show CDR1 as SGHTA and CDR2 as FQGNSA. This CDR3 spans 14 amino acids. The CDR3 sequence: CASRRASTNYGYTF. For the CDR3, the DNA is TGTGCCAGCCGCAGGGCCAGTACTAACTATGGCTACACCTTC. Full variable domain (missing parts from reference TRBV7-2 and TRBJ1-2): GAGVSQSPSNKVTEKGKDVELRCDPISGHTALYWYRQSLGQGLEFLIYFQGNSAPDKSGLPSDRFSAERTGGSVSTLTIQRTQQEDSAVYLCASRRASTNYGYTFGSGTRLTVV.

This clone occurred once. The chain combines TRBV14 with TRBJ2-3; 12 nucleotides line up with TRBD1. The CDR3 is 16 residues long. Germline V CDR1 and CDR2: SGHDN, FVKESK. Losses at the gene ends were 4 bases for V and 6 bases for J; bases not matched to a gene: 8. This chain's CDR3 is CASSRMAGTGGDTQYF. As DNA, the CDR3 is TGTGCCAGCAGCCGAATGGCCGGGACAGGGGGCGATACGCAGTATTTT.

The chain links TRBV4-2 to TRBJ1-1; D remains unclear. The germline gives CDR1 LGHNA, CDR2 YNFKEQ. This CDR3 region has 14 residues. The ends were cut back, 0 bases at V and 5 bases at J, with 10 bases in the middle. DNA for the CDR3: TGTGCCAGCAGCCAAGAACCCGAGGGTACTGAAGCTTTCTTT. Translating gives CASSQEPEGTEAFF.

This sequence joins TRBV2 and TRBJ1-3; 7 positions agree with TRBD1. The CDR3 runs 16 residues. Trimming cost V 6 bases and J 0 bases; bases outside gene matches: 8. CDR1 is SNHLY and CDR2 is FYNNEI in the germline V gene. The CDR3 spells CASRGGQEFSGNTIYF. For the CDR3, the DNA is TGTGCCAGCAGGGGAGGACAGGAGTTCTCTGGAAACACCATATATTTT.

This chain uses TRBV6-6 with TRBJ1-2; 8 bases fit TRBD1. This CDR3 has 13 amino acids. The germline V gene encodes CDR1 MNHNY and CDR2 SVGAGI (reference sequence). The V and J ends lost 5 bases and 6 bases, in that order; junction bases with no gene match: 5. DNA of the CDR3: TGTGCCAGCAGTCGATCGACAGGGGATGGCTACACCTTC. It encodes CASSRSTGDGYTF.

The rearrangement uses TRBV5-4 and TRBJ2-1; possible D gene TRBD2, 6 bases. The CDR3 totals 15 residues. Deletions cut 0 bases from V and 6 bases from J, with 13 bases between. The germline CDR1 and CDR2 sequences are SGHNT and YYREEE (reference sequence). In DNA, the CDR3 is TGTGCCAGCAGCTTGGGGGGGACTGGTTCCAATGAGCAGTTCTTC. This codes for CASSLGGTGSNEQFF.

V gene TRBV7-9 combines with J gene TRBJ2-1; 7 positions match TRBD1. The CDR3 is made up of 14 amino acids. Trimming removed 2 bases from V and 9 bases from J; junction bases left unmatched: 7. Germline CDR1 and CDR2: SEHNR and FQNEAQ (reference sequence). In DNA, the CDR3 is TGTGCCAGCAGCTTAATACAGGGGTATGCTGAGCAGTTCTTC. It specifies CASSLIQGYAEQFF.

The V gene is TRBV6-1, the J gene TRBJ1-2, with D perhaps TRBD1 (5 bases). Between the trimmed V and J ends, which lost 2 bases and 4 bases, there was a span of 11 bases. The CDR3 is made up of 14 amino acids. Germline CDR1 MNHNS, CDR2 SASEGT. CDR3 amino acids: CASSERRGTYGYTF. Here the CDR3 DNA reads TGTGCCAGCAGTGAAAGGCGGGGCACCTATGGCTACACCTTC.

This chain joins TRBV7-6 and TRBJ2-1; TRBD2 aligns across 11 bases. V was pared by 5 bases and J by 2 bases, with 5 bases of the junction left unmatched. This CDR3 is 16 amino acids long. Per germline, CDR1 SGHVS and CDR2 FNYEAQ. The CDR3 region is CASSALAGGAYNEQFF. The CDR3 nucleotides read TGTGCCAGCAGCGCGCTAGCGGGGGGTGCCTACAATGAGCAGTTCTTC.

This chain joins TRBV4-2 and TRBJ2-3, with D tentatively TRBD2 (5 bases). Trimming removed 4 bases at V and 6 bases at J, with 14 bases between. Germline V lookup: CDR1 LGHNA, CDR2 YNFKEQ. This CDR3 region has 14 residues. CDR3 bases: TGTGCCAGCAGCCCGCTCGAGGGTATGGATACGCAGTATTTT. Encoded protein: CASSPLEGMDTQYF.

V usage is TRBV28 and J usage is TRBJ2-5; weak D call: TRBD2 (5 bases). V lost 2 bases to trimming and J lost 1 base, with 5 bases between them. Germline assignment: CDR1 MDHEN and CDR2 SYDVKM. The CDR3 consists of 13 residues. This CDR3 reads CASSLTSQETQYF. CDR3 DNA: TGTGCCAGCAGTTTAACTAGCCAAGAGACCCAGTACTTC.

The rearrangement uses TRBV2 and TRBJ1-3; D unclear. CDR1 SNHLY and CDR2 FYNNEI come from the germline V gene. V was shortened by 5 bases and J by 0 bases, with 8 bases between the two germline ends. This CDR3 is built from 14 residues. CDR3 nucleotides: TGTGCCAGCAGTCGGGATCCCTCTGGAAACACCATATATTTT. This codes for CASSRDPSGNTIYF.

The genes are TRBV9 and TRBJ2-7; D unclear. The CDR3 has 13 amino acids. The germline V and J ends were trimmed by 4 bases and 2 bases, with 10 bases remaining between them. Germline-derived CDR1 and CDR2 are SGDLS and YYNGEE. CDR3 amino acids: CASSPRGTYEQYF. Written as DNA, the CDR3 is TGTGCCAGCAGCCCCCGAGGCACCTACGAGCAGTACTTC.

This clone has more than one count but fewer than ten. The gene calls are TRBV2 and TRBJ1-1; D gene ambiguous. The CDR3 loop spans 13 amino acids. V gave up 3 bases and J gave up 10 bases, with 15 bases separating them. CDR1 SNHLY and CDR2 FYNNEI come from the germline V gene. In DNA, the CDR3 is TGTGCCAGCAGTGAGACGGCAGCGCCCGGAGCTTTCTTT. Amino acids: CASSETAAPGAFF.

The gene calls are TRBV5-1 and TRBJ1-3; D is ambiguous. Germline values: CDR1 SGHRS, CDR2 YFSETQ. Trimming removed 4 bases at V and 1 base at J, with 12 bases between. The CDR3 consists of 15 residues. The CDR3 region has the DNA TGCGCCAGCAGCCTCTCAGGAACATCTGGAAACACCATATATTTT. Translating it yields CASSLSGTSGNTIYF.

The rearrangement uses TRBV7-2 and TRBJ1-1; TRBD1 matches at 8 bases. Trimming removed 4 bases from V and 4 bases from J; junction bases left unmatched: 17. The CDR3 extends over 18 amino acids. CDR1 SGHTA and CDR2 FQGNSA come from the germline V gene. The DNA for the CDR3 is TGTGCCAGCAGCTCCCGACCAATGAACAGGGGGGGATCCACTGAAGCTTTCTTT. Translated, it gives CASSSRPMNRGGSTEAFF.